This TCR beta chain was captured in a study of Graves' ophthalmopathy and Graves' hyperthyroidism. Germline CDR1 and CDR2: MNHEY and SMNVEV (reference sequence). The V and J ends lost 11 bases and 6 bases respectively, with 19 bases between them. The CDR3 has 13 amino acids. The table lists this clonotype with many counts. The TCR beta CDR3 regions underwent amplification from RNA transcripts. The authors performed first-round RT-PCR with HTBI primers and then a second-round multiplex PCR. Using its own MiXCR run on the multiplex PCR reads, TCRdb lists one record per CDR3 protein. The sample has roughly 400,000 distinct CDR3 sequences; 17% are singletons. Hyperthyroidism was classified as stable if no ophthalmopathy occurred within 18 months of follow-up.

The sequence was obtained from an adult woman with stable Graves' hyperthyroidism. Sequenced: peripheral blood. V and J are TRBV27 and TRBJ1-2; D might be TRBD1 (6 bases). CDR3 loop: CASAYTGAHGYTF. The CDR3 coding sequence is TGTGCCTCAGCATATACGGGGGCTCATGGCTACACCTTC.